Following are 19 T cell receptor beta chains from one sample sequenced in a study of a mutant IDH1 vaccine in newly diagnosed glioma. These receptors lack a known antigen. Regarding time point: week 23, last vaccination. In every dose of vaccine, 300 ug of mutant IDH1 20-mer peptide was given alongside topical imiquimod. Clones were sequenced by immunoSEQ multiplex PCR, and TCRdb holds only the in-frame ones, with some missing. The table has about 43,000 clones, approximately 84% seen once; the top ten hold 2% to 2.5%. Source: PBMCs, taken from a glioma patient whose treatment included an IDH1 peptide vaccine. These receptor sequences come from a woman aged 18 to 35 with glioma. Some clones in this sample may be carry-over from other donors' samples.

The chain is built from TRBV6-5 and TRBJ2-7, with D possibly matching TRBD1 (7 bases). This CDR3 is built from 14 residues. The V and J ends lost 6 bases and 3 bases respectively, with 15 bases between them. The germline V gene encodes CDR1 MNHEY and CDR2 SVGAGI. CDR3 nucleotides: TGTGCCAGCAGAGAGGCAGGGGGGTACTACGAGCAGTACTTC. It translates to CASREAGGYYEQYF.

The V call is TRBV6-5, the J call TRBJ1-5; no firm D call. Germline lookup yields CDR1 MNHEY and CDR2 SVGAGI. This CDR3 has 12 amino acids. With 6 bases removed from V and 9 bases from J, the gap between germline ends came to 12 bases. The CDR3, as DNA: TGTGCCAGCAGGCGGCCCCGGGGGCCCCAGCATTTT. Amino acid sequence: CASRRPRGPQHF.

This clone was seen once. The rearrangement joins TRBV7-9 to TRBJ2-7; D is uncertain. The V gene's germline CDR1 is SEHNR and CDR2 FQNEAQ (reference sequence). Trimming shortened V by 5 bases and J by 3 bases, and 8 bases separated the two germline ends. The CDR3 loop spans 12 amino acids. CDR3 DNA sequence: TGTGCCAGCAGCGACTCGTACTACGAGCAGTACTTC. This codes for CASSDSYYEQYF.

This chain links TRBV5-8 with TRBJ1-2; D possibly corresponds to TRBD1 (5 bases). The CDR3 sequence is 12 residues long. Trimming removed 3 bases at V and 11 bases at J, with 14 bases between. Germline V gene sequence: CDR1 SGHTS, CDR2 YDEGEE. The chain's CDR3 is CASSSRVPRYTF. The CDR3 region has the DNA TGTGCCAGCAGCTCCAGGGTCCCCAGGTACACCTTC. Full variable domain (outside the CDR3, taken from reference TRBV5-8 and TRBJ1-2): EAGVTQSPTHLIKTRGQQATLRCSPISGHTSVYWYQQALGLGLQFLLWYDEGEERNRGNFPPRFSGRQFPNYSSELNVNALELEDSALYLCASSSRVPRYTFGSGTRLTVV.

The V call is TRBV27, the J call TRBJ2-2; D could derive from TRBD1 or TRBD2 (5 bases each). Deletions cut 5 bases from V and 1 base from J, with 17 bases between. CDR3 length: 17 residues. The V gene's germline CDR1 is MNHEY and CDR2 SMNVEV (reference sequence). The CDR3 spells CASSQTWGRLNTGELFF. CDR3 nucleotide sequence: TGTGCCAGCAGTCAAACATGGGGACGGTTGAACACCGGGGAGCTGTTTTTT.

The CDR3 region has the DNA TGCAGTGCTAGTTCCGCGGGAGAGCAGTTCTTC. It is translated as CSASSAGEQFF. The V and J genes are TRBV20-1 and TRBJ2-1; the D gene is possibly TRBD2 (6 bases). V lost 3 bases and J lost 10, with 10 bases in between. The CDR3 has 11 residues. Per germline, CDR1 DFQATT and CDR2 SNEGSKA (reference sequence).

The gene calls are TRBV7-2 and TRBJ1-6; D unresolved. V dropped 7 bases and J dropped 11 bases, with 12 bases sitting between them. Germline loops: CDR1 SGHTA, CDR2 FQGNSA. The CDR3 covers 12 residues. The CDR3 spells CASNIRGTPLHF. Written as DNA, the CDR3 is TGTGCCAGCAACATACGAGGGACACCCCTCCACTTT.

This chain joins TRBV14 and TRBJ2-3; TRBD1 agrees at 7 bases. J lost 3 bases, V lost 2 bases, and 11 bases had no gene match. CDR3 length: 17 residues. The germline V gene has CDR1 SGHDN and CDR2 FVKESK. This CDR3 is CASSQRRSLQGTDTQYF. DNA of the CDR3: TGTGCCAGCAGCCAACGAAGATCGCTACAGGGGACAGATACGCAGTATTTT.

This chain joins TRBV5-1 and TRBJ2-1, with unresolved D. The CDR3 is made up of 12 amino acids. V lost 0 bases to trimming and J lost 11 bases, with 9 bases between them. The germline V gene has CDR1 SGHRS and CDR2 YFSETQ. This CDR3 is CASSLEGTQQFF. Written as DNA, the CDR3 is TGCGCCAGCAGCTTGGAAGGAACTCAGCAGTTCTTC. Together with reference TRBV5-1 and TRBJ2-1, the CDR3 gives the full variable domain: KAGVTQTPRYLIKTRGQQVTLSCSPISGHRSVSWYQQTPGQGLQFLFEYFSETQRNKGNFPGRFSGRQFSNSRSEMNVSTLELGDSALYLCASSLEGTQQFFGPGTRLTVL.

The chain recombines TRBV5-4 with TRBJ1-1; 7 positions match TRBD1. Germline-derived CDR1 and CDR2 are SGHNT and YYREEE (reference sequence). The V gene end was trimmed by 4 bases and the J gene end by 3 bases; junction bases not matched to a gene: 9. The CDR3 has 15 residues. The CDR3 is CASSMRSDRDTEAFF. The CDR3 DNA is TGTGCCAGCAGCATGCGGTCTGACAGGGACACTGAAGCTTTCTTT.

The V gene is TRBV27, the J gene TRBJ1-3, with D possibly matching TRBD1 (5 bases). Germline loops: CDR1 MNHEY, CDR2 SMNVEV (reference sequence). V lost 3 bases, J lost 2 bases, and 8 bases lay in between. This CDR3 region has 14 residues. Here the CDR3 DNA reads TGTGCCAGCAGTTTTGGAGGGGCTGGAAACACCATATATTTT. This sequence encodes CASSFGGAGNTIYF.

The chain combines TRBV7-7 with TRBJ2-5; D is possibly TRBD1 (6 bases). The CDR3 contains 15 residues. Germline V gives CDR1 SSHAT, CDR2 FNYEAQ (reference sequence). V lost 1 base and J 5 bases, leaving 14 bases between the germline ends. The CDR3 region is CASSLGTGLRETQYF. Written as DNA, the CDR3 is TGTGCCAGCAGCTTAGGCACAGGGTTGCGCGAGACCCAGTACTTC. The full variable domain, completed using reference TRBV7-7 and TRBJ2-5, is GAGVSQSPRYKVTKRGQDVTLRCDPISSHATLYWYQQALGQGPEFLTYFNYEAQPDKSGLPSDRFSAERPEGSISTLTIQRTEQRDSAMYRCASSLGTGLRETQYFGPGTRLLVL.

The chain carries TRBV4-1 and TRBJ2-1; TRBD1 matches at 9 bases. This CDR3 is built from 15 residues. Germline V lookup: CDR1 MGHRA, CDR2 YSYEKL. The ends lost 4 bases at V and 5 bases at J; junction bases unmatched: 6. This chain's CDR3 is CASSPRDRVNNEQFF. For the CDR3, the DNA is TGCGCCAGCAGCCCCCGGGACAGGGTCAACAATGAGCAGTTCTTC.

The rearrangement links TRBV5-6 to TRBJ2-3; no clear D gene. This CDR3 is built from 14 residues. Trimming took off 2 bases at V and 2 bases at J, with 9 bases between the two ends. Germline assignment: CDR1 SGHDT and CDR2 YYEEEE. The CDR3 DNA reads as TGTGCCAGCAGCTTCTGGGGAAACACAGATACGCAGTATTTT. Protein: CASSFWGNTDTQYF.

The J gene is TRBJ1-6, the V gene TRBV4-2; 9 bases are a match to TRBD1. The junction had 3 bases not matched to a gene; V was cut back by 4 bases and J by 8 bases. Per germline, CDR1 LGHNA and CDR2 YNFKEQ. This CDR3 contains 14 residues. CDR3 coding DNA: TGTGCCAGCAGCCGGGACAGGGTGGATTCACCCCTCCACTTT. Translation: CASSRDRVDSPLHF.

The V call is TRBV4-1, the J call TRBJ2-7; 12 nucleotides agree with TRBD2. Germline V gives CDR1 MGHRA, CDR2 YSYEKL. The V gene end was trimmed by 3 bases and the J gene end by 2 bases; junction bases not matched to a gene: 2. There are 15 residues in the CDR3. CDR3 sequence: CASSHPSGGAYEQYF. CDR3 sequence (DNA): TGCGCCAGCAGCCATCCTAGCGGGGGGGCCTACGAGCAGTACTTC.

This clone has just one count. The chain carries TRBV7-2 and TRBJ2-3; the D gene is possibly TRBD2 (7 bases). From germline, CDR1 is SGHTA and CDR2 FQGNSA. Trimming took 6 bases from V and 1 from J, leaving 14 bases between them. The CDR3 covers 15 residues. In DNA form, the CDR3 reads TGTGCCAGCAGGATGGGAGGGGGGGGCACAGATACGCAGTATTTT. Encoded protein: CASRMGGGGTDTQYF.

The chain employs TRBV6-5 and TRBJ2-7; D is unresolved. Germline CDR1 and CDR2: MNHEY and SVGAGI. This CDR3 spans 13 amino acids. Trimming pared 0 bases from V and 6 bases from J, leaving 9 bases between. The DNA for the CDR3 is TGTGCCAGCAGTTACTCGGTCGGCTCCGAGCAGTACTTC. Translation gives CASSYSVGSEQYF.

V gene TRBV5-1 combines with J gene TRBJ2-7; tentatively, D is TRBD1 or TRBD2 (5 bases each). This CDR3 spans 15 amino acids. The V gene lost 4 bases and the J gene lost 2 bases, with 16 bases spanning the gap. Germline lookup yields CDR1 SGHRS and CDR2 YFSETQ. CDR3 protein: CASSLGVSGPYEQYF. Here the CDR3 DNA reads TGCGCCAGCAGCCTGGGGGTGTCAGGTCCCTACGAGCAGTACTTC.